This TCR beta chain was captured in a study of identical twins. Many counts were recorded for this clonotype. TCRdb re-called the 5' RACE reads through MiXCR, storing one row per CDR3 protein. Of about 660,000 distinct CDR3 sequences in the sample, around 8.6% are singletons; the top ten hold around 0.98%. This CDR3 contains 13 residues. Germline V lookup: CDR1 SQVTM, CDR2 ANQGSEA. The germline V and J ends were trimmed by 3 bases and 1 base, with 9 bases remaining between them. These data were likewise used in another study, on yellow fever vaccine responses in identical twins.

The receptor was derived from a woman aged 18-29 years in good health. J is TRBJ1-1 and V is TRBV29-1; D is uncertain. The sample comprised PBMCs. The DNA for the CDR3 is TGCAGCGTTGAGGCAGGCAGGAACACTGAAGCTTTCTTT. It yields the protein CSVEAGRNTEAFF.